This record concerns one T cell receptor (beta chain) sequence. Its specificity is unknown. This sample is drawn from a study of CD8 T cells in ankylosing spondylitis. Findings and caveats of the study: What seemed typical of ankylosing spondylitis blood was a TCR beta motif built from roughly 8 highly homologous variants.

CDR3 length equals 15 residues. V gave up 5 bases and J gave up 6 bases, with 16 bases separating them. Per germline, CDR1 SSHAT and CDR2 FNYEAQ (reference sequence). TCRdb reprocessed the 5' RACE reads with MiXCR, giving one entry per CDR3 protein. This table has hundreds of thousands of distinct CDR3 sequences, more than 25% appearing once. This TCR was sampled from a male donor with ankylosing spondylitis. This rearrangement joins TRBV7-7 to TRBJ2-2; possibly TRBD2 for D (5 bases). The material sequenced was blood, either unsorted or a sorted T cell fraction (not recorded which). CDR3 region: CASSPGFEFPGELFF. The CDR3, as DNA: TGTGCCAGCAGCCCGGGGTTCGAGTTCCCCGGGGAGCTGTTTTTT.